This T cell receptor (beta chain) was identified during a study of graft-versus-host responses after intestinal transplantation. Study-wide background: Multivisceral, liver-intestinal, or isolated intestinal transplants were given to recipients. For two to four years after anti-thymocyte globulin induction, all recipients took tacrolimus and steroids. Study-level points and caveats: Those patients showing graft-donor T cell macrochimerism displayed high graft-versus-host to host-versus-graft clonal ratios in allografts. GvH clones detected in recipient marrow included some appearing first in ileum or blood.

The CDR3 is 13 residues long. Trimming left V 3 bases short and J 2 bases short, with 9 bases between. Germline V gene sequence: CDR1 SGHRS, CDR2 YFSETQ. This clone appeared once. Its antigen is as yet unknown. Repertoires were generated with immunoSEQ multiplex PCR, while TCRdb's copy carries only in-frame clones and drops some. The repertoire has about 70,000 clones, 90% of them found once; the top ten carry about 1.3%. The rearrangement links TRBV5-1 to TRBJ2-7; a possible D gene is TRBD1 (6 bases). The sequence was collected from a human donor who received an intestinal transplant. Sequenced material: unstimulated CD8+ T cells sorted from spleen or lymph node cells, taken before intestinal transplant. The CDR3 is CASSWGTPYEQYF. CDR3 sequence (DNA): TGCGCCAGCAGCTGGGGGACACCCTACGAGCAGTACTTC. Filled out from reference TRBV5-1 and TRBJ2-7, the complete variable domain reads KAGVTQTPRYLIKTRGQQVTLSCSPISGHRSVSWYQQTPGQGLQFLFEYFSETQRNKGNFPGRFSGRQFSNSRSEMNVSTLELGDSALYLCASSWGTPYEQYFGPGTRLTVT.